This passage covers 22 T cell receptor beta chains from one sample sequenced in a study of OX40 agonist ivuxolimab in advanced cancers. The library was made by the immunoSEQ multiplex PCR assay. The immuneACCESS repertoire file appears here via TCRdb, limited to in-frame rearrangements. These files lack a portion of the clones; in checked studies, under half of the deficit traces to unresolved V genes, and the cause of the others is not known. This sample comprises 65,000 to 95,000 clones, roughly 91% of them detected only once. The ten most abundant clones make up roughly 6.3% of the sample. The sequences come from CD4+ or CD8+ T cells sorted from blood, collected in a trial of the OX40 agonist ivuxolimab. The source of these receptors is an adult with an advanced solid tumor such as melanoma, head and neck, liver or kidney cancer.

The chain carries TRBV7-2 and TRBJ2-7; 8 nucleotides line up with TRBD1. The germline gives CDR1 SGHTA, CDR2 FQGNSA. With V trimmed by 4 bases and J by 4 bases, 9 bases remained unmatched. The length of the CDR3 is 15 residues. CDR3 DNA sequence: TGTGCCAGCAGCTCAACGACAGGGGAGCGATACGAGCAGTACTTC. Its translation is CASSSTTGERYEQYF. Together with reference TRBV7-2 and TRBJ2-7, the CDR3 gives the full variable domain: GAGVSQSPSNKVTEKGKDVELRCDPISGHTALYWYRQSLGQGLEFLIYFQGNSAPDKSGLPSDRFSAERTGGSVSTLTIQRTQQEDSAVYLCASSSTTGERYEQYFGPGTRLTVT.

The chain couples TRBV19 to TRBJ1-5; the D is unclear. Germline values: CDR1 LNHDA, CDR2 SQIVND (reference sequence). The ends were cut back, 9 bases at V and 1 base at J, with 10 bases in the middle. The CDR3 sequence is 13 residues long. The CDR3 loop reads CARGLGSNQPQHF. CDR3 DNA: TGTGCCAGAGGACTCGGGAGCAATCAGCCCCAGCATTTT.

Here the CDR3 reads CASSLYGRNEQYF. The CDR3 coding sequence is TGTGCCAGCAGCTTATACGGTAGGAACGAGCAGTACTTC. The chain combines TRBV11-3 with TRBJ2-7, with D hard to call. CDR3 length equals 13 residues. Germline V gives CDR1 SGHNT, CDR2 YENEEA. Deletions cut 2 bases from V and 5 bases from J, with 10 bases between. Using reference TRBV11-3 and TRBJ2-7 for the parts outside the CDR3, the full variable domain is EAGVVQSPRYKIIEKKQPVAFWCNPISGHNTLYWYLQNLGQGPELLIRYENEEAVDDSQLPKDRFSAERLKGVDSTLKIQPAELGDSAVYLCASSLYGRNEQYFGPGTRLTVT.

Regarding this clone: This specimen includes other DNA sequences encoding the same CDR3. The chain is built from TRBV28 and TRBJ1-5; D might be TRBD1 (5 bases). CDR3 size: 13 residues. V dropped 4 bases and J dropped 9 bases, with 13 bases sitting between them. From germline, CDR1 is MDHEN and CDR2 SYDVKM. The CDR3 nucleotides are TGTGCCAGCAGTTCCCACTACGGGGGGCCCCAGCATTTT. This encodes CASSSHYGGPQHF.

The CDR3 sequence is CASSLYTDTGYSGYTF. In DNA form, the CDR3 reads TGCGCCAGCAGCCTCTACACGGATACAGGGTATTCTGGCTACACCTTC. This chain uses TRBV4-3 with TRBJ1-2, with a tentative D call TRBD1 (6 bases). This CDR3 is built from 16 residues. Germline lookup yields CDR1 LGHNA and CDR2 YSLEER. Trimming stripped 4 bases from V and 7 bases from J, with 22 bases between.

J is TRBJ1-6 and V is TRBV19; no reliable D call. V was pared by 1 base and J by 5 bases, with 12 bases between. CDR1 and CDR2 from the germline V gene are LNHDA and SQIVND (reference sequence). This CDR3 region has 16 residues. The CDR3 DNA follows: TGTGCCAGTAGTATAGTCATGCGCAGGCATAATTCACCCCTCCACTTT. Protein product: CASSIVMRRHNSPLHF.

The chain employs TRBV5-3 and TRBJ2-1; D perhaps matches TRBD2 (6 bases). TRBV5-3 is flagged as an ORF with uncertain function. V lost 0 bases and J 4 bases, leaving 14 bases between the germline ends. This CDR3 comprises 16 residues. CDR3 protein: CARSLGGTSLYNEQFF. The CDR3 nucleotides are TGTGCCAGAAGCTTGGGGGGAACTAGCCTATACAATGAGCAGTTCTTC.

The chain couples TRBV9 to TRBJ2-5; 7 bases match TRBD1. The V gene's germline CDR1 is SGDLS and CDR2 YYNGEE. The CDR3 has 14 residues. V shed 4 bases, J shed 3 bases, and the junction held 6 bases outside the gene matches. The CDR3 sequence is CASSPRTGKETQYF. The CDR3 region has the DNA TGTGCCAGCAGCCCCCGGACAGGCAAAGAGACCCAGTACTTC.

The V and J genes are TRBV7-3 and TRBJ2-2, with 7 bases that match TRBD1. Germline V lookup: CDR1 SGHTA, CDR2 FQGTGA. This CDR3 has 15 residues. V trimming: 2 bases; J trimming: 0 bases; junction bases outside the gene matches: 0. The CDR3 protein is CASSLQGANTGELFF. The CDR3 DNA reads TGTGCCAGCAGCTTACAGGGGGCGAACACCGGGGAGCTGTTTTTT. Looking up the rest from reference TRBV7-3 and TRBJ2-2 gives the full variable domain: GAGVSQTPSNKVTEKGKYVELRCDPISGHTALYWYRQSLGQGPEFLIYFQGTGAADDSGLPNDRFFAVRPEGSVSTLKIQRTERGDSAVYLCASSLQGANTGELFFGEGSRLTVL.

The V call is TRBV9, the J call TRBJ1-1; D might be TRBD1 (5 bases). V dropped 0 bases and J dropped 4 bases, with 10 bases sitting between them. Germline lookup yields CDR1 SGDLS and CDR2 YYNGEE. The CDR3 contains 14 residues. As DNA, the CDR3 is TGTGCCAGCAGCGTAGATGGGGGAAGCACTGAAGCTTTCTTT. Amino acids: CASSVDGGSTEAFF.

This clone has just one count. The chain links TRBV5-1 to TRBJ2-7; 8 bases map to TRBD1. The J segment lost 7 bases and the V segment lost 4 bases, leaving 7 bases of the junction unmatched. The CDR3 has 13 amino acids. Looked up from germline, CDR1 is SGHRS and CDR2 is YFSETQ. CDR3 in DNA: TGCGCCAGCAGCCCGGACAGGGCGGGGGAGCAGTACTTC. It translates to CASSPDRAGEQYF.

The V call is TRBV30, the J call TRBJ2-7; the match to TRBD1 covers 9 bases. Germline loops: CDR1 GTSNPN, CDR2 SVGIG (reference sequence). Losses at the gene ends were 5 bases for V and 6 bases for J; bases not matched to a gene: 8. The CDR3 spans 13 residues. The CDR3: CAWEQDRGSEQYF. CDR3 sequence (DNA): TGTGCCTGGGAACAGGACAGGGGTTCCGAGCAGTACTTC.

CDR3 DNA: TGTGCCAGCAGCCAAGGGTTCTATGGCTACACCTTC. The encoded protein is CASSQGFYGYTF. The chain couples TRBV11-1 to TRBJ1-2; D gene unclear. Germline V gene data show CDR1 as SGHAT and CDR2 as FQDESV (reference sequence). Trimming pared 5 bases from V and 4 bases from J, leaving 8 bases between. The CDR3 covers 12 residues.

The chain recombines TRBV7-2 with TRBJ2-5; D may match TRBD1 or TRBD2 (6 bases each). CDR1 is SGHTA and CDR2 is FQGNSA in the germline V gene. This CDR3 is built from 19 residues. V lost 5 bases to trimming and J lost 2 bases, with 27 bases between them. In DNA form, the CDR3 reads TGTGCCAGCAGCGGAGGGGGTCGGCGGGAAAAACGCGCTCAAGAGACCCAGTACTTC. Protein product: CASSGGGRREKRAQETQYF.

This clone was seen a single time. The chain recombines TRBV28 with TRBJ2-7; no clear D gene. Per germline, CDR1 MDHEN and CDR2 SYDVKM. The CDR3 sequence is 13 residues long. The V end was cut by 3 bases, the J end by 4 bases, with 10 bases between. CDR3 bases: TGTGCCAGCAGTTTGGTCGGTGCGTACGAGCAGTACTTC. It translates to CASSLVGAYEQYF.

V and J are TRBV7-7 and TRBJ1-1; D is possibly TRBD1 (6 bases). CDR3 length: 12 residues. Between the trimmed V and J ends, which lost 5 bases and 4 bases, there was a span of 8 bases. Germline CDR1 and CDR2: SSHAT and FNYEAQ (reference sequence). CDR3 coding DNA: TGTGCCAGCAGCGTAGGGGGCACTGAAGCTTTCTTT. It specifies CASSVGGTEAFF.

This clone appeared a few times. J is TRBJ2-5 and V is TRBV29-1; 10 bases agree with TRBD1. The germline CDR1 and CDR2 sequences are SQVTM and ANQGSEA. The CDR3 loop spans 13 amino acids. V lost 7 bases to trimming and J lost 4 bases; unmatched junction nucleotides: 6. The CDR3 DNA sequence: TGCAGCGGTCGGACAGGGGGAGGAGAGACCCAGTACTTC. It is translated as CSGRTGGGETQYF.

The CDR3 is CASMAGWYSPLHF. CDR3 sequence (DNA): TGTGCCAGTATGGCAGGGTGGTATTCACCCCTCCACTTT. This chain uses TRBV19 with TRBJ1-6; D may be TRBD1 (5 bases). Germline assignment: CDR1 LNHDA and CDR2 SQIVND (reference sequence). V was shortened by 7 bases and J by 8 bases, with 12 bases between the two germline ends. The CDR3 is made up of 13 amino acids.

The CDR3 loop reads CASGAGIRGADTQYF. CDR3 nucleotides: TGTGCCAGCGGGGCAGGGATACGGGGGGCAGATACGCAGTATTTT. The V and J genes are TRBV6-5 and TRBJ2-3; 7 nucleotides align to TRBD2. This CDR3 has 15 residues. J gave up 4 bases and V 8 bases, and 12 bases lay outside the gene matches. CDR1 MNHEY and CDR2 SVGAGI come from the germline V gene.

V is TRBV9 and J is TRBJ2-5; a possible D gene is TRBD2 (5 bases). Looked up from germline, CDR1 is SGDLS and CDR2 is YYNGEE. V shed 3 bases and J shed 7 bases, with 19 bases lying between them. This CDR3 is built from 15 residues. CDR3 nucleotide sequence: TGTGCCAGCAGCGCCCTCATGGGAGTAGAAGGGACCCAGTACTTC. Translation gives CASSALMGVEGTQYF.

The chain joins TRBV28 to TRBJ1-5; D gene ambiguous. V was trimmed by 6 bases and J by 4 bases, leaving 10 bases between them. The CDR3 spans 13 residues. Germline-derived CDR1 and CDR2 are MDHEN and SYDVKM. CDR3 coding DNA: TGTGCCAGCAGGATTCTAGGAAATCAGCCCCAGCATTTT. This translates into CASRILGNQPQHF.

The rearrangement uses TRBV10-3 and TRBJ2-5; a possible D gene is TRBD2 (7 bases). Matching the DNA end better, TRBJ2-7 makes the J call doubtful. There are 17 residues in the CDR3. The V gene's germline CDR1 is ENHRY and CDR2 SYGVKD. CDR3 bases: TGTGCCATCAGTGAGTCCGTGGGGGGGACATCCTCCTACGAGCAGTACTTC. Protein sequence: CAISESVGGTSSYEQYF.